Listed below are T cell receptor beta chains from one sample, sequenced in a study of blood T cell repertoires in COVID-19. Produced via immunoSEQ multiplex PCR; TCRdb's table is partial and in-frame only. The data contain under 300,000 clones, around 89% of them singletons. Sequencing was carried out using PBMCs or T cells enriched from blood (not recorded which). The receptors were gathered from a woman aged 60-75 years in a cohort exposed to, infected with or recovered from COVID-19 (not recorded which). Each CDR3 is given with its conserved first and last residue. The order of the fields is D gene, V gene, J gene, clone size, CDR3 protein, CDR3 DNA. A D gene is named only where the DNA matches it firmly. Clone size is shown for a subset of rows, as once, few, many or a class of expanded clone.

>NA|TRBV7-9|TRBJ2-5|once
CASSLVSGDQTQYF
TGTGCCAGCAGCTTAGTGTCGGGAGACCAGACCCAGTACTTC
>TRBD1|TRBV2|TRBJ2-3|NA
CASTWTGTSTDTQYF
TGTGCCAGCACATGGACAGGTACTAGCACAGATACGCAGTATTTT
>NA|TRBV27|TRBJ2-2|once
CASSHEAGELFF
TGTGCCAGCAGTCACGAGGCCGGGGAGCTGTTTTTT
>NA|TRBV7-8|TRBJ2-7|NA
CASSSAGHGYEQYF
TGTGCCAGCAGCTCGGCAGGACACGGGTACGAGCAGTACTTC
>NA|TRBV4-3|TRBJ1-6|NA
CASSQENRVISPLHF
TGCGCCAGCAGCCAAGAAAACAGGGTAATTTCACCCCTCCACTTT
>TRBD2|TRBV28|TRBJ2-7|NA
CASSLAGGLHEQYF
TGTGCCAGCAGTCTAGCGGGAGGTCTCCACGAGCAGTACTTC
>TRBD1|TRBV2|TRBJ1-5|NA
CASSGTGGVINQPQHF
TGTGCCAGCAGTGGGACAGGGGGCGTTATCAATCAGCCCCAGCATTTT
>TRBD1|TRBV7-9|TRBJ1-4|NA
CASSGQGQATNEKLFF
TGTGCCAGCAGCGGACAGGGACAGGCAACTAATGAAAAACTGTTTTTT
>TRBD2|TRBV24-1|TRBJ2-3|NA
CATSDLELAGADTQYF
TGTGCCACCAGTGATTTGGAACTAGCGGGAGCGGATACGCAGTATTTT
>NA|TRBV5-1|TRBJ1-2|NA
CASSFGGDGYTF
TGCGCCAGCAGCTTTGGAGGGGATGGCTACACCTTC
>NA|TRBV27|TRBJ2-5|once
CASRRRTLGQETQYF
TGTGCCAGCAGACGACGGACTCTAGGCCAAGAGACCCAGTACTTC
>NA|TRBV6-5|TRBJ1-5|NA
CASSSDRSASNQPQHF
TGTGCCAGCAGTTCCGACAGGTCAGCTAGCAATCAGCCCCAGCATTTT
>TRBD2|TRBV3-1/TRBV3-2|TRBJ2-1|few
CASSLAGVQFF
TGTGCCAGCAGCCTAGCGGGGGTACAGTTCTTC
>TRBD2|TRBV5-1|TRBJ2-3|NA
CASSLQAGGPSGGDTQYF
TGCGCCAGCAGCTTACAAGCGGGAGGGCCGTCCGGGGGAGATACGCAGTATTTT
>NA|TRBV5-1|TRBJ2-7|NA
CASSLNPPTGRPSYEQYF
TGCGCCAGCAGCTTGAACCCTCCCACAGGGCGACCATCCTACGAGCAGTACTTC
>TRBD1|TRBV30|TRBJ1-2|NA
CAWSGRGRGFHYGYTF
TGTGCCTGGAGTGGAAGGGGCAGGGGGTTTCACTATGGCTACACCTTC
>NA|TRBV29-1|TRBJ2-3|NA
CSVEMGGADTQYF
TGCAGCGTTGAAATGGGAGGCGCAGATACGCAGTATTTT
>NA|TRBV15|TRBJ2-1|NA
CATSRDGREQFF
TGTGCCACCAGCAGAGATGGGAGGGAGCAGTTCTTC
>NA|TRBV19|TRBJ2-1|NA
CASSISGTNEQFF
TGTGCCAGTAGTATCTCAGGAACAAATGAGCAGTTCTTC
>NA|TRBV6-5|TRBJ1-1|NA
CASSYTRNTEAFF
TGTGCCAGCAGTTACACAAGGAACACTGAAGCTTTCTTT
>NA|TRBV6-5|TRBJ2-7|NA
CASSYRVEQYF
TGTGCCAGCAGTTACCGGGTCGAGCAGTACTTC
>NA|TRBV5-1|TRBJ2-5|NA
CASSSTVTQETQYF
TGCGCCAGCAGCTCTACAGTTACCCAAGAGACCCAGTACTTC
>TRBD2|TRBV5-1|TRBJ2-2|NA
CASSLPGTSGRATGELFF
TGCGCCAGCAGCTTGCCCGGGACTAGCGGGAGGGCCACCGGGGAGCTGTTTTTT
>TRBD1|TRBV11-1|TRBJ2-7|NA
CASSGTGRPYEQYF
TGTGCCAGCAGCGGGACAGGGAGACCCTACGAGCAGTACTTC
>NA|TRBV11-2|TRBJ2-7|NA
CASSAYSGTEQYF
TGTGCCAGCAGCGCCTACTCAGGTACGGAGCAGTACTTC
>TRBD1|TRBV5-6|TRBJ1-2|NA
CASSPGQGAPRGYGYTF
TGTGCCAGCAGCCCGGGACAGGGGGCTCCGAGGGGCTATGGCTACACCTTC
>TRBD1|TRBV30|TRBJ1-5|NA
CAWGQGGNQPQHF
TGTGCCTGGGGACAGGGGGGTAATCAGCCCCAGCATTTT
>TRBD1|TRBV4-2|TRBJ1-2|NA
CASSQEVAQGGYGYTF
TGTGCCAGCAGCCAAGAAGTCGCACAGGGGGGCTATGGCTACACCTTC
>TRBD1|TRBV19|TRBJ1-2|NA
CASSIRDRPTGGYTF
TGTGCCAGTAGTATTAGGGACAGGCCCACCGGCGGCTACACCTTC
>TRBD2|TRBV7-2|TRBJ2-7|NA
CASSTLAASYEQYF
TGTGCCAGCAGTACACTAGCGGCATCCTACGAGCAGTACTTC
>NA|TRBV3-1/TRBV3-2|TRBJ1-2|few
CASTATNRDGYTF
TGTGCCAGCACCGCCACGAACAGGGATGGCTACACCTTC
>NA|TRBV7-9|TRBJ2-4|NA
CASSSDYTLAKNIQYF
TGTGCCAGCAGCTCCGACTATACCCTAGCCAAAAACATTCAGTACTTC
>TRBD1|TRBV28|TRBJ2-7|NA
CASSLYPGQGSYEQYF
TGTGCCAGCAGTTTATACCCCGGACAGGGGTCCTACGAGCAGTACTTC
>TRBD2|TRBV7-2|TRBJ2-1|NA
CASSSIAGGTSFF
TGTGCCAGCAGCTCCATAGCGGGAGGGACATCGTTCTTC
>NA|TRBV5-4|TRBJ2-2|NA
CASSPRGGAHPGELFF
TGTGCCAGCAGCCCCCGTGGGGGCGCCCACCCCGGGGAGCTGTTTTTT